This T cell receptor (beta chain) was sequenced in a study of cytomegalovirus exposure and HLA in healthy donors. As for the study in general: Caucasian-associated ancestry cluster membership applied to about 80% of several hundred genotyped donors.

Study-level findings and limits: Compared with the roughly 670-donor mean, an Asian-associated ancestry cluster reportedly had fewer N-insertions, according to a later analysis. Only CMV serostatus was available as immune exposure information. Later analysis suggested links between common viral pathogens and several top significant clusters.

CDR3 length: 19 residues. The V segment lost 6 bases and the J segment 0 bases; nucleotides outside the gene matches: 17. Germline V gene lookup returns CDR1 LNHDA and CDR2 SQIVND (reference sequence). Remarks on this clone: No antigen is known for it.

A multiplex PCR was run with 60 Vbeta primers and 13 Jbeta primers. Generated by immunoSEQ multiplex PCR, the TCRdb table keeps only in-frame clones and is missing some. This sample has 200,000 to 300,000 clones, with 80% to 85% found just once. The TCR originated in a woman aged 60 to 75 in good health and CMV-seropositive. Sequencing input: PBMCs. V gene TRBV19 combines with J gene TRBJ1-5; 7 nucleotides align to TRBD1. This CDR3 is CASRDTGQTLTYSNQPQHF. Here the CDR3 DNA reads TGTGCCAGTAGAGATACGGGACAGACGCTCACTTATAGCAATCAGCCCCAGCATTTT.